This TCR beta chain came from a study of shared clonotypes between healthy human individuals. Study details: Per donor, three plates held CD4 naive cells, three held CD4 memory, two held CD8 naive and one held CD8 memory. Study-wide points: Tissue TCR repertoires likely differ from these blood-only repertoires.

Worth noting for this clone: Its specificity is not known.

Naive CD8 cells lacked CD45RO, underwent positive selection for CCR7 and left out terminally differentiated effector memory CD45RA+ cells. Every contributor of samples was a Caucasian grown-up residing in Nashville, Tennessee. Germline V gene sequence: CDR1 SGHDT, CDR2 YYEEEE. V was pared by 4 bases and J by 6 bases, with 10 bases of the junction left unmatched. This CDR3 region has 15 residues. Replicate sorted-subset PCRs were loaded with 150 to 250 ng DNA, 30,000 to 35,000 T cell genomes. Generated by immunoSEQ multiplex PCR, the TCRdb table keeps only in-frame clones and is missing some. The sample shows just over 2,000,000 clones, about 95% of them seen only once.

This sequence was found in a man aged 18 to 30 in good health. Sequencing used naive CD8+ T cells sorted from blood. The V gene is TRBV5-6, the J gene TRBJ2-1; 7 bases fit TRBD2. CDR3 coding DNA: TGTGCCAGCAGCCCAGAGCGGGGTCCCGGCAATGAGCAGTTCTTC. This codes for CASSPERGPGNEQFF. The whole variable domain, filled in from reference TRBV5-6 and TRBJ2-1, reads DAGVTQSPTHLIKTRGQQVTLRCSPKSGHDTVSWYQQALGQGPQFIFQYYEEEERQRGNFPDRFSGHQFPNYSSELNVNALLLGDSALYLCASSPERGPGNEQFFGPGTRLTVL.